Included here is one T cell receptor (beta chain) sequence, with context. No antigen is known for it. Using immunoSEQ multiplex PCR, the repertoire was profiled, and TCRdb retains in-frame clones only, with some absent. This table has fewer than 900,000 clones, around 89% appearing once. Germline CDR1 is SGHNT and CDR2 is YENEEA. Trimming took 5 bases from V and 3 from J; bases not matched to a gene: 2. The CDR3 consists of 13 residues. This record comes from a study of Ad26.COV2.S vaccination and SARS-CoV-2 variants. Across the whole study: By the intramuscular route, Ad26.COV2.S was given once, or twice 56 days apart.

Findings of the study overall: The breadth of spike-specific CD8+ and CD4+ T cell responses after vaccination was reportedly substantial. It was found that vaccine and placebo recipients had similar non-spike TCR breadth.

As to treatment: over 15 received Ad26.COV2.S at low or high dose, single or two shots; 5 received placebo; per-sample allocation not given. All samples were drawn on day 63, counting from the first vaccine or placebo injection. The sequencing used peripheral blood, collected in a trial of Ad26.COV2.S vaccine versus placebo. The clonotype originates from a person between 18 and 59 years old who received the Ad26.COV2.S COVID-19 vaccine or a placebo. The chain recombines TRBV11-3 with TRBJ2-7; 9 bases are a match to TRBD1. The CDR3 DNA reads as TGTGCCAGCAGCAGGACAGGGGACTACGAGCAGTACTTC. It translates to CASSRTGDYEQYF.